Listed below are T cell receptor beta chains from one sample, sequenced in a study of cytomegalovirus exposure and HLA in healthy donors. Assay used: immunoSEQ multiplex PCR; TCRdb lists only in-frame clones, some missing. The sample shows about 130,000 clones, about 82% of them seen only once. The specimen was PBMCs. The receptors were sampled from a man aged 25 to 40 in good health and CMV-seronegative. Each CDR3 is given with its conserved first and last residue. The order of the fields is J gene, V gene, CDR3 protein.

>TRBJ2-7|TRBV27
CASSLLRTGGGEQYF
>TRBJ1-5|TRBV7-2
CASSDRGRNQPQHF
>TRBJ1-1|TRBV28
CASSFAPGVINTEAFF
>TRBJ1-6|TRBV4-2
CASSQEMGAGNSPLHF
>TRBJ1-1|TRBV2
CASGTEADTEAFF
>TRBJ2-7|TRBV7-6
CASSARGSYEQYF
>TRBJ2-5|TRBV14
CASSSLTSGAYGEQYF
>TRBJ1-6|TRBV4-1
CASSPSTGANSPLHF
>TRBJ1-6|TRBV5-6
CASSLRGSPLHF
>TRBJ1-2|TRBV29-1
CSVARTGDGYTF
>TRBJ1-6|TRBV21-1
CASSKREGQNSSYNSPLHF
>TRBJ2-7|TRBV5-1
CASSSLQGAGYEQYF
>TRBJ2-5|TRBV4-2
CASSQVRGGVETQYF
>TRBJ2-3|TRBV7-9
CASTQSGREVGDTQYF
>TRBJ1-2|TRBV5-6
CASSLGHQTNYGYTF
>TRBJ2-7|TRBV19
CASSATGFNEQYF
>TRBJ1-5|TRBV28
CASSPGGTGGSQPQHF
>TRBJ2-5|TRBV18
CASSPLLSTGGRQETQYF
>TRBJ2-7|TRBV2
CASSLGQGYEQYF
>TRBJ1-3|TRBV19
CASSSRIQAYSGNTIYF
>TRBJ1-1|TRBV7-2
CASSSEFDGEAFF
>TRBJ2-7|TRBV5-1
CASSRGTSESYEQYF
>TRBJ1-5|TRBV28
CASSLGRDQPQHF
>TRBJ1-1|TRBV5-1
CASSLEGRPWDTEAFF
>TRBJ2-2|TRBV30
CAWSGGTSSGELFF
>TRBJ1-2|TRBV4-2
CASRPGTAEYEDYTF
>TRBJ2-3|TRBV7-2
CASSSETDTQYF
>TRBJ2-2|TRBV27
CASSFLTTGGSGELFF
>TRBJ2-1|TRBV4-2
CASSQAGGEQFF
>TRBJ2-2|TRBV28
CASSLPRTGELFF
>TRBJ1-5|TRBV6-5
CASSPGQGGQPQHF
>TRBJ1-1|TRBV30
CAWDFLNTEAFF
>TRBJ1-2|TRBV28
CASRVDRASRGYTF
>TRBJ1-5|TRBV2
CASKSGQGFNQPQHF
>TRBJ2-1|TRBV7-3
CASSLGGGRTYNEQFF
>TRBJ2-7|TRBV2
CASSESTGTFPYEQYF
>TRBJ2-1|TRBV10-3
CATGRENNEQFF
>TRBJ1-2|TRBV7-9
CASSLEGRLGYGYTF
>TRBJ1-1|TRBV27
CASIKDRLDTEAFF
>TRBJ1-1|TRBV7-9
CASSVGQDTEAFF
>TRBJ2-7|TRBV2
CASYRLAGSSYEQYF
>TRBJ1-3|TRBV5-1
CASSITGSSGNTIYF
>TRBJ2-7|TRBV29-1
CSVEDPRDRSYEQYF
>TRBJ2-7|TRBV6-1
CASRRGREAFEEQYF
>TRBJ2-7|TRBV5-6
CASSLQGHPSGDEQYF
>TRBJ2-6|TRBV11-2
CASSLAGLAGANVLTF
>TRBJ2-5|TRBV27
CASSPRWAGVIETQYF
>TRBJ1-5|TRBV6-1
CAAGPRLNQPQHF
>TRBJ1-2|TRBV6-4
CASSEAGDTYGYTF
>TRBJ2-3|TRBV7-3
CASSLTGASGSTDTQYF
>TRBJ1-1|TRBV5-4
CASSLDSNTEAFF
>TRBJ1-6|TRBV6-1
CASSEMWGTGNSPLHF
>TRBJ1-5|TRBV5-8
CASIPPGAAVQPQHF
>TRBJ2-5|TRBV29-1
CSATYPGLASQETQYF
>TRBJ1-3|TRBV5-6
CASSLGGAGNTIYF